These 30 T cell receptor beta chains came from one sample sequenced in a study of human T cells and chemical hapten exposure. TCRdb analysed the RACE reads with MiXCR anew, one entry per CDR3 protein. The data contain some 71,000 distinct CDR3 sequences, 9% to 12% of them singletons. Specified time point: patch test 2, 6 weeks after DPC sensitization. This sample's treatment: therapeutic diphenylcyclopropenone sensitization with weekly scalp DPC. The sample was whole blood, taken in connection with sensitization to the hapten diphenylcyclopropenone (DPC). The receptors were gathered from a woman aged 45-65 years with alopecia areata. Some clones in this sample may be carry-over from other donors' samples.

This chain uses TRBV29-1 with TRBJ2-7; TRBD2 is a possible D gene (6 bases). Trimming left V 0 bases short and J 9 bases short, with 12 bases between. In germline, CDR1 is SQVTM, CDR2 ANQGSEA. This CDR3 is 12 amino acids long. The CDR3 coding sequence is TGCAGCGTTGAAGACTCGGGGGTTACGCAGTACTTC. Translation: CSVEDSGVTQYF.

The chain carries TRBV12-3 or TRBV12-4 and TRBJ2-3, with 9 bases lining up with TRBD2. V lost 5 bases to trimming and J lost 1 base; unmatched junction nucleotides: 4. The CDR3 has 15 residues. The CDR3 sequence is CASSHQREGTDTQYF. CDR3 coding DNA: TGTGCCAGCAGTCACCAGCGGGAGGGCACAGATACGCAGTATTTT.

This clonotype occurred many times. CDR3 sequence reads: CAWSVRSSTTDTQYF. The CDR3 DNA follows: TGTGCCTGGAGTGTGCGGTCGTCTACCACAGATACGCAGTATTTT. This chain uses TRBV30 with TRBJ2-3; D remains ambiguous. The germline V gene has CDR1 GTSNPN and CDR2 SVGIG (reference sequence). Trimming shortened V by 0 bases and J by 2 bases, and 12 bases separated the two germline ends. The CDR3 is 15 amino acids.

V is TRBV2 and J is TRBJ1-5; a possible D gene is TRBD1 (5 bases). Germline values: CDR1 SNHLY, CDR2 FYNNEI. The CDR3 loop spans 17 amino acids. V lost 4 bases to trimming and J lost 3 bases, with 19 bases between them. CDR3 nucleotides: TGTGCCAGCAGTGCGACAAGGTCACAGGCTATCAATCAGCCCCAGCATTTT. Encoded protein: CASSATRSQAINQPQHF. Looking up the rest from reference TRBV2 and TRBJ1-5 gives the full variable domain: EPEVTQTPSHQVTQMGQEVILRCVPISNHLYFYWYRQILGQKVEFLVSFYNNEISEKSEIFDDQFSVERPDGSNFTLKIRSTKLEDSAMYFCASSATRSQAINQPQHFGDGTRLSIL.

V and J are TRBV29-1 and TRBJ2-3; D unclear. Germline V gives CDR1 SQVTM, CDR2 ANQGSEA. Trimming left V 4 bases short and J 3 bases short, with 14 bases between. The CDR3 consists of 14 residues. The CDR3 coding sequence is TGCAGCGTTGGTGGTAGCCTATTAACAGATACGCAGTATTTT. This gives the protein CSVGGSLLTDTQYF.

The chain employs TRBV29-1 and TRBJ2-7; D gene unclear. CDR1 and CDR2 from the germline V gene are SQVTM and ANQGSEA. The CDR3 contains 11 residues. V was cut by 7 bases and J by 5 bases, with 12 bases left in between. This CDR3 reads CSARASDEQYF. In nucleotides, the CDR3 is TGCAGCGCCCGGGCCTCGGACGAGCAGTACTTC.

This clonotype was seen many times. The rearrangement links TRBV12-3 or TRBV12-4 to TRBJ2-1, with 11 bases fitting TRBD2. With V trimmed by 2 bases and J by 6 bases, 0 bases remained unmatched. CDR3 size: 14 residues. The CDR3 coding sequence is TGTGCCAGCAGTTTAACTAGCGGGAGCAATGAGCAGTTCTTC. Its protein product is CASSLTSGSNEQFF.

A note on this clonotype: A much larger clonotype is one base distant, so this may be a read error. This chain uses TRBV14 with TRBJ2-5, with D unclear. CDR3 length: 16 amino acids. Germline CDR1 SGHDN, CDR2 FVKESK. The CDR3 protein is CANSRDTPGWQETQYF. CDR3 coding DNA: TGTGCCAACAGCCGCGACACCCCCGGGTGGCAAGAGACCCAGTACTTC. The variable domain in full, completed from reference TRBV14 and TRBJ2-5, reads EAGVTQFPSHSVIEKGQTVTLRCDPISGHDNLYWYRRVMGKEIKFLLHFVKESKQDESGMPNNRFLAERTGGTYSTLKVQPAELEDSGVYFCANSRDTPGWQETQYFGPGTRLLVL.

This clonotype was picked up many times. The gene calls are TRBV5-1 and TRBJ2-6; D remains ambiguous. CDR3 length equals 16 residues. From germline, CDR1 is SGHRS and CDR2 YFSETQ. V was cut by 0 bases and J by 0 bases, with 7 bases left in between. CDR3 region: CASSLGSSSGANVLTF. The DNA of the CDR3 is TGCGCCAGCAGCTTGGGATCGAGCTCTGGGGCCAACGTCCTGACTTTC.

This clonotype appeared a single time. V and J are TRBV18 and TRBJ2-3; D is possibly TRBD1 or TRBD2 (5 bases each). Germline lookup yields CDR1 KGHSH and CDR2 LQKENI. This CDR3 is built from 17 residues. The germline V and J ends were trimmed by 3 bases and 8 bases, with 24 bases remaining between them. CDR3 sequence: CASSPLGPGPPGGTQYF. The CDR3 DNA reads TGTGCCAGCTCACCGTTAGGCCCGGGACCTCCCGGTGGTACGCAGTATTTT. Based on the CDR3 plus reference TRBV18 and TRBJ2-3, the full variable domain is NAGVMQNPRHLVRRRGQEARLRCSPMKGHSHVYWYRQLPEEGLKFMVYLQKENIIDESGMPKERFSAEFPKEGPSILRIQQVVRGDSAAYFCASSPLGPGPPGGTQYFGPGTRLTVL.

V is TRBV5-1 and J is TRBJ2-7, with 7 bases matching TRBD1. V lost 3 bases and J lost 6; bases outside the gene matches: 3. In germline, CDR1 is SGHRS, CDR2 YFSETQ. This CDR3 contains 12 residues. The chain's CDR3 is CASSSTGPEQYF. The CDR3 DNA is TGCGCCAGCAGCTCGACAGGGCCCGAGCAGTACTTC.

The chain links TRBV23-1 to TRBJ2-1; no definite D call. TRBV23-1 has ORF status, its function being uncertain. The CDR3 has 14 residues. Trimming shortened V by 5 bases and J by 2 bases, and 10 bases separated the two germline ends. CDR3 sequence reads: CASSSKSPYNEQFF. In DNA, the CDR3 is TGCGCCAGCAGTTCGAAGAGCCCCTACAATGAGCAGTTCTTC.

Ten or more counts support this clonotype. DNA of the CDR3: TGTGCCAGCGGATCTAGTACTATCGGGGAGCTGTTTTTT. Amino acid sequence: CASGSSTIGELFF. The genes are TRBV3-1 and TRBJ2-2; D is uncertain. Germline CDR1 LGHDT, CDR2 YNNKEL (reference sequence). CDR3 length: 13 residues. V gave up 8 bases and J gave up 7 bases, with 14 bases separating them.

This clonotype was found many times. This chain joins TRBV20-1 and TRBJ1-5; 10 nucleotides agree with TRBD1. The CDR3 is 16 residues long. The V segment lost 0 bases and the J segment 5 bases; nucleotides outside the gene matches: 7. Looked up from germline, CDR1 is DFQATT and CDR2 is SNEGSKA (reference sequence). CDR3 protein: CSAREVRGTGDQPQHF. DNA of the CDR3: TGCAGTGCTAGAGAAGTCAGAGGGACAGGGGATCAGCCCCAGCATTTT.

This clonotype was recorded many times. This chain links TRBV19 with TRBJ2-1; TRBD2 matches 13 bases. The V gene end was trimmed by 1 base and the J gene end by 8 bases; junction bases not matched to a gene: 2. The germline CDR1 and CDR2 sequences are LNHDA and SQIVND (reference sequence). The CDR3 covers 15 residues. The CDR3 bases are TGTGCCAGTAGTATAGGGACTAGCGGGAGTGATGAGCAGTTCTTC. This translates into CASSIGTSGSDEQFF.

This clonotype has ten or more counts. The chain joins TRBV11-2 to TRBJ1-1, with TRBD1 matching 8 bases. Germline values: CDR1 SGHAT, CDR2 FQNNGV. V lost 1 base and J lost 4; bases outside the gene matches: 8. This CDR3 spans 16 amino acids. The CDR3, as DNA: TGTGCCAGCAGCTTAGCTATCGACAGGGGAGGCACTGAAGCTTTCTTT. As protein: CASSLAIDRGGTEAFF.

This clonotype was observed a handful of times. The chain links TRBV7-2 to TRBJ1-5; D remains unclear. Germline CDR1 is SGHTA and CDR2 is FQGNSA. V lost 6 bases and J 0 bases, leaving 12 bases between the germline ends. The CDR3 consists of 15 residues. The CDR3, as DNA: TGTGCCAGCAGACTATCGACGGATAGCAATCAGCCCCAGCATTTT. Translating gives CASRLSTDSNQPQHF.

The chain has TRBV7-2 and TRBJ1-5; D gene unclear. In germline, CDR1 is SGHTA, CDR2 FQGNSA. Trimming pared 5 bases from V and 0 bases from J, leaving 11 bases between. The CDR3 spans 15 residues. CDR3 in DNA: TGTGCCAGCAGCCCCGGGATACCTAGCAATCAGCCCCAGCATTTT. Protein product: CASSPGIPSNQPQHF. The full variable domain, rest sourced from reference TRBV7-2 and TRBJ1-5, is GAGVSQSPSNKVTEKGKDVELRCDPISGHTALYWYRQSLGQGLEFLIYFQGNSAPDKSGLPSDRFSAERTGGSVSTLTIQRTQQEDSAVYLCASSPGIPSNQPQHFGDGTRLSIL.

This clonotype was found many times. The chain is built from TRBV5-8 and TRBJ1-5, with D maybe TRBD1 (5 bases). CDR1 and CDR2 from the germline V gene are SGHTS and YDEGEE. The germline V and J ends were trimmed by 4 bases and 2 bases, with 16 bases remaining between them. CDR3 length equals 16 residues. The CDR3 loop reads CASSRGDSSRNQPQHF. The CDR3 coding sequence is TGTGCCAGCAGCCGGGGGGACTCTTCCCGCAATCAGCCCCAGCATTTT.

The chain uses TRBV19 and TRBJ2-6; no clear D gene. CDR1 is LNHDA and CDR2 is SQIVND in the germline V gene (reference sequence). Trimming took 5 bases from V and 0 from J, leaving 5 bases between them. The CDR3 covers 14 residues. The CDR3 here is CASSVISGANVLTF. DNA for the CDR3: TGTGCCAGTAGTGTAATCTCTGGGGCCAACGTCCTGACTTTC.

This clonotype has a count of ten or more. V is TRBV6-2 or TRBV6-3 and J is TRBJ1-2, with D uncertain. This CDR3 is built from 11 residues. The ends were cut back, 5 bases at V and 7 bases at J, with 8 bases in the middle. CDR1 MNHEY and CDR2 SVGEGT come from the germline V gene. Here the CDR3 reads CASSPPPGYTF. The CDR3 DNA follows: TGTGCCAGCAGTCCGCCGCCTGGCTACACCTTC.

In this sample, this clonotype turned up many times. The chain has TRBV6-6 and TRBJ1-5; possibly TRBD1 for D (6 bases). Trimming cost V 0 bases and J 4 bases, with 25 bases left between them. The germline CDR1 and CDR2 sequences are MNHNY and SVGAGI (reference sequence). The CDR3 spans 20 residues. CDR3: CASSYSGRGGTGAGNQPQHF. CDR3 DNA: TGTGCCAGCAGTTACTCGGGCAGGGGAGGGACTGGAGCGGGTAATCAGCCCCAGCATTTT.

The chain combines TRBV29-1 with TRBJ2-3; TRBD2 matches at 13 bases. V was pared by 2 bases and J by 5 bases, with 16 bases of the junction left unmatched. CDR1 and CDR2 (germline): SQVTM, ANQGSEA. The CDR3 loop spans 19 amino acids. The CDR3 DNA sequence: TGCAGCGTTGAAAGACCCCCTGCGGGACTAGCGGGACAGGTAGATACGCAGTATTTT. Protein product: CSVERPPAGLAGQVDTQYF.

This clonotype was counted a few times. The J gene is TRBJ2-3, the V gene TRBV3-1; D possibly corresponds to TRBD1 (5 bases). CDR1 LGHDT and CDR2 YNNKEL come from the germline V gene (reference sequence). V lost 4 bases and J lost 1, with 12 bases in between. This CDR3 region has 15 residues. The chain's CDR3 is CASSLGPQGTDTQYF. The CDR3 bases are TGTGCCAGCAGCCTTGGACCACAGGGCACAGATACGCAGTATTTT.

This clonotype has more than one count but fewer than ten. This chain joins TRBV7-2 and TRBJ2-1; 13 positions match TRBD2. Germline CDR1 SGHTA, CDR2 FQGNSA. The CDR3 has 17 amino acids. V shed 7 bases, J shed 6 bases, and the junction held 12 bases outside the gene matches. The CDR3 is CASKLTSGRAERNEQFF. In DNA, the CDR3 is TGTGCCAGCAAACTCACTAGCGGGAGGGCCGAACGCAATGAGCAGTTCTTC.

This clonotype was picked up many times. The gene calls are TRBV18 and TRBJ2-5, with D uncertain. Trimming pared 1 base from V and 6 bases from J, leaving 9 bases between. This CDR3 is built from 13 residues. Looked up from germline, CDR1 is KGHSH and CDR2 is LQKENI. CDR3 DNA sequence: TGTGCCAGCTCACCACTTGAGACACAGACCCAGTACTTC. This gives the protein CASSPLETQTQYF.

In its sample, this clonotype was seen many times. The chain is built from TRBV18 and TRBJ1-1; D call uncertain. The germline V gene has CDR1 KGHSH and CDR2 LQKENI. This CDR3 has 12 amino acids. Between the trimmed V and J ends, which lost 6 bases and 4 bases, there was a span of 9 bases. This CDR3 is CASSRAGTEAFF. The CDR3 coding sequence is TGTGCCAGCTCCCGGGCCGGCACTGAAGCTTTCTTT.

This clonotype was recorded many times. The chain recombines TRBV19 with TRBJ2-5, with D possibly TRBD2 on 6 matching bases. Germline CDR1 and CDR2: LNHDA and SQIVND (reference sequence). Trimming removed 4 bases at V and 2 bases at J, with 14 bases between. The CDR3 has 15 amino acids. CDR3 coding DNA: TGTGCCAGTAGTACCCTCCTAGGGAGGCAAGAGACCCAGTACTTC. This gives the protein CASSTLLGRQETQYF.

This clonotype has more than one count but fewer than ten. The V gene is TRBV19, the J gene TRBJ2-1; possible D gene TRBD2, 5 bases. The length of the CDR3 is 16 residues. CDR1 and CDR2 from the germline V gene are LNHDA and SQIVND (reference sequence). V lost 5 bases and J lost 0, with 14 bases in between. The CDR3 DNA reads TGTGCCAGTAGTGCTAGCCTCTCGAGCTCCTACAATGAGCAGTTCTTC. Translation: CASSASLSSSYNEQFF.

This clonotype was found many times. V is TRBV5-1 and J is TRBJ2-5, with 7 bases that match TRBD1. V lost 2 bases to trimming and J lost 0 bases; unmatched junction nucleotides: 1. This CDR3 is built from 14 residues. CDR1 and CDR2 (germline): SGHRS, YFSETQ. The CDR3: CASSFGTDQETQYF. DNA for the CDR3: TGCGCCAGCAGCTTCGGGACAGACCAAGAGACCCAGTACTTC.